The next 13 T cell receptor beta chains were all read from a single sample in a study of cytomegalovirus exposure and HLA in healthy donors. PCR was performed using 60 Vbeta and 13 Jbeta primers. Using immunoSEQ multiplex PCR, the repertoire was profiled, and TCRdb retains in-frame clones only, with some absent. This table holds 95,000 to 150,000 clones, roughly four fifths found once. Sequencing was done on a sample of PBMCs. Receptor source: a woman in her thirties or forties in good health and CMV-seropositive.

The chain has TRBV27 and TRBJ2-6; D gene unclear. Trimming shortened V by 4 bases and J by 0 bases, and 4 bases separated the two germline ends. Germline lookup yields CDR1 MNHEY and CDR2 SMNVEV (reference sequence). The CDR3 loop spans 14 amino acids. CDR3 sequence (DNA): TGTGCCAGCAGTTCCCTCTCTGGGGCCAACGTCCTGACTTTC. Protein sequence: CASSSLSGANVLTF.

The chain combines TRBV7-2 with TRBJ2-7; TRBD1 matches 7 bases. V lost 5 bases and J lost 0; bases outside the gene matches: 7. Germline V lookup: CDR1 SGHTA, CDR2 FQGNSA. The CDR3 sequence is 15 residues long. In DNA form, the CDR3 reads TGTGCCAGCAGCCTTGGGACAGTCCTCTCCTACGAGCAGTACTTC. Protein sequence: CASSLGTVLSYEQYF.

This clone was observed a handful of times. V and J are TRBV19 and TRBJ2-7; 8 bases map to TRBD2. V gave up 8 bases and J gave up 7 bases; unmatched junction bases: 10. The CDR3 spans 13 residues. The germline V gene has CDR1 LNHDA and CDR2 SQIVND (reference sequence). CDR3 protein: CASWAGGGEEQYF. CDR3 coding DNA: TGTGCCAGTTGGGCGGGAGGAGGAGAGGAGCAGTACTTC.

The chain carries TRBV28 and TRBJ2-5; maybe TRBD2 (6 bases). Trimming pared 3 bases from V and 2 bases from J, leaving 19 bases between. This CDR3 comprises 17 residues. Germline CDR1 is MDHEN and CDR2 is SYDVKM. The CDR3 loop reads CASSFPEGGPPQETQYF. The CDR3 bases are TGTGCCAGCAGTTTTCCGGAGGGCGGTCCCCCACAAGAGACCCAGTACTTC.

As for this clone: The sample carries other DNA sequences with the same CDR3. This chain joins TRBV7-2 and TRBJ1-1; no firm D call. The V end was cut by 5 bases, the J end by 1 base, with 11 bases between. The CDR3 runs to 14 residues. Germline V gene lookup returns CDR1 SGHTA and CDR2 FQGNSA. The CDR3: CASSPGRGNTEAFF. CDR3 sequence (DNA): TGTGCCAGCAGCCCCGGCCGGGGGAACACTGAAGCTTTCTTT.

The gene calls are TRBV30 and TRBJ1-2; 10 bases match TRBD1. Germline CDR1 and CDR2: GTSNPN and SVGIG (reference sequence). The length of the CDR3 is 14 residues. V dropped 3 bases and J dropped 1; count of bases not matched to a gene: 2. The CDR3 nucleotides are TGTGCCTGGAGCGGGACAGGGGTTAACTATGGCTACACCTTC. The encoded protein is CAWSGTGVNYGYTF. Drawing the rest from reference TRBV30 and TRBJ1-2, the complete variable domain is SQTIHQWPATLVQPVGSPLSLECTVEGTSNPNLYWYRQAAGRGLQLLFYSVGIGQISSEVPQNLSASRPQDRQFILSSKKLLLSDSGFYLCAWSGTGVNYGYTFGSGTRLTVV.

The chain links TRBV19 to TRBJ2-2, with D possibly matching TRBD1 (6 bases). CDR3 length equals 17 residues. Deletions cut 0 bases from V and 3 bases from J, with 14 bases between. Germline lookup yields CDR1 LNHDA and CDR2 SQIVND (reference sequence). The CDR3 nucleotides are TGTGCCAGTAGTATAGATAGTACAGGGTGGTACACCGGGGAGCTGTTTTTT. Translated: CASSIDSTGWYTGELFF.

The chain uses TRBV20-1 and TRBJ1-1, with a tentative D call TRBD1 (5 bases). The CDR3 sequence is 11 residues long. Trimming pared 3 bases from V and 4 bases from J, leaving 6 bases between. The V gene's germline CDR1 is DFQATT and CDR2 SNEGSKA (reference sequence). The CDR3 sequence: CSASQGTEAFF. Written as DNA, the CDR3 is TGCAGTGCTAGTCAGGGCACTGAAGCTTTCTTT.

The chain links TRBV15 to TRBJ2-5, with 12 bases lining up with TRBD2. Germline-derived CDR1 and CDR2 are LNHNV and YYDKDF (reference sequence). The CDR3 loop spans 15 amino acids. The V and J ends lost 7 bases and 5 bases, in that order; junction bases with no gene match: 8. The CDR3 here is CATTSSGGARETQYF. CDR3 in DNA: TGTGCCACCACCTCTAGCGGGGGGGCACGGGAGACCCAGTACTTC.

The table lists this clone with a few counts. V usage is TRBV6-5 and J usage is TRBJ1-1; D is possibly TRBD1 (6 bases). The V end lost 4 bases, the J end lost 4 bases, and 10 bases lay between the germline ends. Germline V lookup: CDR1 MNHEY, CDR2 SVGAGI. The CDR3 sequence is 13 residues long. CDR3 coding DNA: TGTGCCAGCAGTTGGGGCAGGGGCACTGAAGCTTTCTTT. It translates to CASSWGRGTEAFF.

This clone was observed a single time. V gene TRBV7-6 combines with J gene TRBJ2-1, with 8 bases matching TRBD1. The length of the CDR3 is 14 residues. The germline V gene encodes CDR1 SGHVS and CDR2 FNYEAQ. The V and J ends lost 4 bases and 5 bases, in that order; junction bases with no gene match: 4. This CDR3 is CASSSDRANNEQFF. The CDR3 bases are TGTGCCAGCAGCTCGGACAGGGCAAACAATGAGCAGTTCTTC.

V and J are TRBV7-2 and TRBJ1-1; D is uncertain. The CDR3 sequence is 12 residues long. V lost 1 base and J 3 bases, leaving 3 bases between the germline ends. Germline CDR1 is SGHTA and CDR2 is FQGNSA. The CDR3 protein is CASSLDYTEAFF. DNA of the CDR3: TGTGCCAGCAGCTTAGACTACACTGAAGCTTTCTTT.

J is TRBJ2-1 and V is TRBV2; D remains unclear. Germline V gene sequence: CDR1 SNHLY, CDR2 FYNNEI. Trimming shortened V by 10 bases and J by 7 bases, and 14 bases separated the two germline ends. This CDR3 contains 12 residues. CDR3 coding DNA: TGTGCCACCCGTGTTGGCAGTAATGAGCAGTTCTTC. Residues: CATRVGSNEQFF.